This T cell receptor (beta chain) was observed in a study of T cell repertoires in cytomegalovirus infection. Study-wide context: The study used recently identified HLA-C-restricted and well-studied HLA-B-restricted CMV epitopes. In public TCR beta signatures, there were indications of both CMV infection and matching HLA type.

TCRdb ran MiXCR on the reads and lists one entry per CDR3 protein. The sample includes around 800,000 distinct CDR3 sequences, 30% to 35% of them seen just once. The CDR3 has 14 amino acids. Germline lookup yields CDR1 SGHNT and CDR2 YENEEA. With regard to this clonotype: Its antigen is unidentified. Germline is not matched at one junction end, which may reflect a read error.

General study findings and limits: What dominated the ex vivo response were HLA-C-restricted CMV-specific TCR beta clonotypes. CMV carriers having the relevant HLA were flagged by cumulative public TCR beta family frequency.

The TCR comes from a human donor in good health (CMV status not recorded). Some clones in this sample may be carry-over from other donors' samples. The specimen was cultured CD8+ T cells from PBMCs, collected from culture after CMV antigen stimulation. This chain links TRBV11-3 with TRBJ2-5; tentatively, D is TRBD1 (5 bases). The CDR3 loop reads CVSSYRTSQETQYF. The CDR3, as DNA: TGTGTCAGCAGCTACAGGACCTCACAAGAGACCCAGTACTTC.